The source of this T cell receptor (beta chain) is a study of T cell responses to AZD1222 COVID-19 vaccine. CDR3 length: 15 amino acids. Germline V gene sequence: CDR1 MNHEY, CDR2 SVGAGI. V lost 9 bases, J lost 2 bases, and 7 bases stayed unmatched. Study-wide results and caveats: At 160-218 and 743-854, vaccine-associated CD4 TCRs were dominant, and they spanned spike.

Libraries were prepared by immunoSEQ multiplex PCR; TCRdb keeps only in-frame clonotypes and omits some of them. The repertoire holds 95,000 to 150,000 clones, with approximately 90% as singletons. About this clone: Its antigen remains unidentified.

The specimen comprised peripheral blood, sampled on day 0 of MenACWY control vaccination. The source is an adult in good health. The J gene is TRBJ2-3, the V gene TRBV6-5; TRBD2 matches at 11 bases. In nucleotides, the CDR3 is TGTGCCAGTCGTAGACTAGCGGGATCCACAGATACGCAGTATTTT. This encodes CASRRLAGSTDTQYF.